This T cell receptor (beta chain) was found in a study of T cell changes during pregnancy in multiple sclerosis. This clone was seen only once. The repertoire was sequenced with immunoSEQ multiplex PCR; TCRdb's copy has only in-frame clones and lacks some. This sample yields 95,000 to 110,000 clones, of which around 92% are seen a single time; more than 0.65% belongs to the top ten. In germline, CDR1 is SEHNR, CDR2 FQNEAQ (reference sequence). V lost 5 bases to trimming and J lost 2 bases, with 12 bases between them. The CDR3 spans 14 residues. This clonotype was obtained from a female donor in good health, enrolled as a control in a pregnancy study. Sample: peripheral blood, taken in the third trimester of pregnancy. This chain uses TRBV7-9 with TRBJ1-1, with D unresolved. The CDR3 bases are TGTGCCAGCAGCCCTGGTAGGAGTAACACTGAAGCTTTCTTT. Encoded protein: CASSPGRSNTEAFF. The full variable domain, with the rest looked up from reference TRBV7-9 and TRBJ1-1, is DTGVSQNPRHKITKRGQNVTFRCDPISEHNRLYWYRQTLGQGPEFLTYFQNEAQLEKSRLLSDRFSAERPKGSFSTLEIQRTEQGDSAMYLCASSPGRSNTEAFFGQGTRLTVV.